This TCR beta chain was identified in a study of blood T cell repertoires in COVID-19. Methods used by the authors: Counts of nucleated cells, estimated from reference gene primer amplification, were obtained. Sequencing used immunoSEQ multiplex PCR; TCRdb keeps in-frame clones, though not all of them. The DNA gave D and trimming, while V, J and clone size come from that table. Of about 140,000 clones listed, approximately 90% are singletons. Sequenced material: peripheral blood. The sequence was obtained from a woman between 40 and 55 years old with acute or convalescent COVID-19.

For the CDR3, the DNA is TGTGCCAGTAGTACAAGGGGACAGGTCAATAGCAATCAGCCCCAGCATTTT. It codes for CASSTRGQVNSNQPQHF. The chain couples TRBV19 to TRBJ1-5; 8 nucleotides agree with TRBD1. Germline V gives CDR1 LNHDA, CDR2 SQIVND (reference sequence). V lost 4 bases to trimming and J lost 0 bases; unmatched junction nucleotides: 8. The CDR3 spans 17 residues. Looking up the rest from reference TRBV19 and TRBJ1-5 gives the full variable domain: DGGITQSPKYLFRKEGQNVTLSCEQNLNHDAMYWYRQDPGQGLRLIYYSQIVNDFQKGDIAEGYSVSREKKESFPLTVTSAQKNPTAFYLCASSTRGQVNSNQPQHFGDGTRLSIL.